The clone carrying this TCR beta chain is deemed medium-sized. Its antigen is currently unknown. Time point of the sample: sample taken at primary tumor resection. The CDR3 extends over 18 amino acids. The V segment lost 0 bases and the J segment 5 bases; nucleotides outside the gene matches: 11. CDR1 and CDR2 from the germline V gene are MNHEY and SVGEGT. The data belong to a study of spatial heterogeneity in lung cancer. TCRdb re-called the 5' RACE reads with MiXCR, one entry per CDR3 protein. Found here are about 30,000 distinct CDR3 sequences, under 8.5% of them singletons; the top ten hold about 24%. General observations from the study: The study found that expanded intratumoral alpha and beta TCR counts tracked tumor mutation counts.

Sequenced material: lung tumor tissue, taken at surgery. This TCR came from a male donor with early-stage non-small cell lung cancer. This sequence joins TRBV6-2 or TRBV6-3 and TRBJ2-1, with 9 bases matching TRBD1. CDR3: CASSYSRGTGGYNNEQFF. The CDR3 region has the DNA TGTGCCAGCAGTTACTCGAGGGGAACAGGGGGCTACAACAATGAGCAGTTCTTC.